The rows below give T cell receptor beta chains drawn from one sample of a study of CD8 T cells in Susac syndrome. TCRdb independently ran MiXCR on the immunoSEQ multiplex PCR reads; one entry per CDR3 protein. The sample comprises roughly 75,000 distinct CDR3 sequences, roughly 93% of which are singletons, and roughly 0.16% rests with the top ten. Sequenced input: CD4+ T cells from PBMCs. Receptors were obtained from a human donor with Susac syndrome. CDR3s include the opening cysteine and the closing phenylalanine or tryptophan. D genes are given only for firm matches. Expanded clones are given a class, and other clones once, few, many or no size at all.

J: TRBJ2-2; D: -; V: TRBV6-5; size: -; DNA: TGTGCCAGCAGTTATGGGCGAAATCGGAACACCGGGGAGCTGTTTTTT; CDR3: CASSYGRNRNTGELFF
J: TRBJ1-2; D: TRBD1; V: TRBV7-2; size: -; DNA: TGTGCCAGCAGCTTAGACAGGGGGCGTTATGGCTACACCTTC; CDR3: CASSLDRGRYGYTF
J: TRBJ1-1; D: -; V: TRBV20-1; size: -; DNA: TGCAGTGCTATAGACAAGAACACTGAAGCTTTCTTT; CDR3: CSAIDKNTEAFF
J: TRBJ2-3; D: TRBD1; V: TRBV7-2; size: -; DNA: TGTGCCAGCAGCTCGGACAGGGAAAGCACAGATACGCAGTATTTT; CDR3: CASSSDRESTDTQYF
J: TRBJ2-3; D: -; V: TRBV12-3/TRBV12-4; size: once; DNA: TGTGCCAGCAGTCAAACACAGGGTTCAGATACGCAGTATTTT; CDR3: CASSQTQGSDTQYF
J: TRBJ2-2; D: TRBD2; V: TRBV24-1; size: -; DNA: TGTGCCACCAGTGATTTGGACGGGGGGACCGGGGAGCTGTTTTTT; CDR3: CATSDLDGGTGELFF
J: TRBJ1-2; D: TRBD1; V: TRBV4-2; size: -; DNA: TGTGCCAGCAGCCAAGTCGTGACAGGGTCTAACTACACCTTC; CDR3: CASSQVVTGSNYTF
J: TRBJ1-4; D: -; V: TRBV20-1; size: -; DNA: TGCAGTGCTAGAGTTCTCGGACGTGAAAAACTGTTTTTT; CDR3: CSARVLGREKLFF
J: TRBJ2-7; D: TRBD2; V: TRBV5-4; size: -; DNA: TGTGCCAGCAGCTTGGCGGGGGGTTCCTCCTACGAGCAGTACTTC; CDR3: CASSLAGGSSYEQYF
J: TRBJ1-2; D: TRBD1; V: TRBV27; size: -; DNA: TGTGCCAGCTTGGGACAGGGGAACTATGGCTACACCTTC; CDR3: CASLGQGNYGYTF
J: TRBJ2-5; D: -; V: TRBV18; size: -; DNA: TGTGCCAGCTCACCACCGGGAGATACGGAGACCCAGTACTTC; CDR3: CASSPPGDTETQYF
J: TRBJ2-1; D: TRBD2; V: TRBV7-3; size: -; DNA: TGTGCCAGCAGCCCGGGACTAGCGCCTCCCAATGAGCAGTTCTTC; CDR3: CASSPGLAPPNEQFF
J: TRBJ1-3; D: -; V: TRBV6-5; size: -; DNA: TGTGCCAGCACCCTATCCCAGGGAAACACCATATATTTT; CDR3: CASTLSQGNTIYF
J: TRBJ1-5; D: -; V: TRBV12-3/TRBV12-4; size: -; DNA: TGTGCCAGCAGTTTCAGGGGAGCGGATCAGCCCCAGCATTTT; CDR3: CASSFRGADQPQHF
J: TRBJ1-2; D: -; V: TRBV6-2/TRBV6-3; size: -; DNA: TGTGCCAGCAGTTCGGCCGACAGTTTCTACACCTTC; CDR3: CASSSADSFYTF
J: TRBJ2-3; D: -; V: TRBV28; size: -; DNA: TGTGCCAGCAGTTCCCTGGGCTCCACAGATACGCAGTATTTT; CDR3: CASSSLGSTDTQYF
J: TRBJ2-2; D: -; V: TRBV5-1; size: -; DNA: TGCGCCAGCAGCTTACAAGGACTACCGAACACCGGGGAGCTGTTTTTT; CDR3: CASSLQGLPNTGELFF
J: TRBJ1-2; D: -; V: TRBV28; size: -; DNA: TGTGCCAGCAGTTTTCGGGGGCAGTGGGGTGGCTACACCTTC; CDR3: CASSFRGQWGGYTF
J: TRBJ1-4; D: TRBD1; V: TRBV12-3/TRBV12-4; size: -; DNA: TGTGCCAGCAGTGCCCGGACAGGGGGCTATGAAAAACTGTTTTTT; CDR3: CASSARTGGYEKLFF
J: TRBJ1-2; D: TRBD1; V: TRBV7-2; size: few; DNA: TGTGCCAGCAGCTTAGCGGAGGGACAGGGGGCAGGGGACTATGGCTACACCTTC; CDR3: CASSLAEGQGAGDYGYTF